This TCR beta chain was identified during a study of blood T cell repertoires in COVID-19. Study-level information: COVID-19 samples collected from the United States, Italy and Spain covered acute and convalescent phases.

Participants came from some 26 US areas, aged roughly 18 to 95 years. Participants were placed into cohorts based on the clinical history they reported. In the original workflow: Nucleated cell counts were estimated from reference gene primer amplification. Some clones are missing from TCRdb's copy, which holds only in-frame ones; the method was immunoSEQ multiplex PCR. Clone size and the V and J calls come from that table; the DNA yielded D and trimming. The sample contains more than 350,000 clones, 80% to 90% of which appear only once. Trimming cost V 2 bases and J 3 bases, with 16 bases left between them. CDR3 size: 16 residues. Germline CDR1 MGHRA, CDR2 YSYEKL.

Material: PBMCs or T cells enriched from blood (not recorded which). The chain links TRBV4-1 to TRBJ1-2; TRBD1 is a possible D gene (6 bases). The sequence was obtained from a man aged 18 to 30 who had recovered from COVID-19. CDR3 residues: CASSQTLTGPYYGYTF. The CDR3 DNA is TGCGCCAGCAGCCAAACATTGACAGGACCGTACTATGGCTACACCTTC.